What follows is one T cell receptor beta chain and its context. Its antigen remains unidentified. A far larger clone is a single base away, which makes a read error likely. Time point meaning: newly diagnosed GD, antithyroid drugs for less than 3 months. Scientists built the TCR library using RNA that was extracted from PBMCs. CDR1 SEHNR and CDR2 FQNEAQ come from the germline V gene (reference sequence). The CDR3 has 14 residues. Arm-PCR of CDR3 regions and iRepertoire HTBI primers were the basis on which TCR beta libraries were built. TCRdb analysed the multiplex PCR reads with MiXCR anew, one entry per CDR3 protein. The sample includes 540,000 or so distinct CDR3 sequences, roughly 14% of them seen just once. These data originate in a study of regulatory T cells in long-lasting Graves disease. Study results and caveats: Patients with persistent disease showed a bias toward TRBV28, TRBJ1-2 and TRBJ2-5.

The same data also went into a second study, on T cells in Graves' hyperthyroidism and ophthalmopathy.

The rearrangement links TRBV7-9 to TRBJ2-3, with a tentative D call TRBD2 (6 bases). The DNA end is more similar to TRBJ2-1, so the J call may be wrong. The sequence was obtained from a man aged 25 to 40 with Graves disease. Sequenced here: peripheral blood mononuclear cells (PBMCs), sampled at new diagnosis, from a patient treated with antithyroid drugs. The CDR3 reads CASIPRGRVGEQFF. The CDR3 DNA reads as TGTGCCAGCATCCCCCGGGGGAGAGTCGGGGAGCAGTTCTTC.